This TCR beta chain came from a study of beta chain features in type 1 diabetes. In its sample, this clone was seen a few times. Its antigen remains unknown. The CDR3 has 14 residues. V gave up 5 bases and J gave up 4 bases; unmatched junction bases: 4. Germline V gene lookup returns CDR1 SGHTA and CDR2 FQGNSA. General study points: Among patients with Type 1 diabetes, TCRB CDR3s were moderately but significantly shorter in every one of the four CD4+ subsets.

The investigators reverse transcribed all of the isolated RNA, so they sequenced expressed TCRB transcripts. Data came from immunoSEQ multiplex PCR; TCRdb stores just in-frame clones and leaves some out. The sample lists about 280,000 clones, over 12% occurring once. The TCR was taken from a man younger than 35 with type 1 diabetes. The sample consisted of naive CD4+ T cells from blood. The rearrangement links TRBV7-2 to TRBJ1-1, with 10 bases matching TRBD1. The CDR3 coding sequence is TGTGCCAGCAGCAGGCGACAGGGGGCCACTGAAGCTTTCTTT. Protein: CASSRRQGATEAFF. Filled out from reference TRBV7-2 and TRBJ1-1, the complete variable domain reads GAGVSQSPSNKVTEKGKDVELRCDPISGHTALYWYRQSLGQGLEFLIYFQGNSAPDKSGLPSDRFSAERTGGSVSTLTIQRTQQEDSAVYLCASSRRQGATEAFFGQGTRLTVV.